The 20 T cell receptor beta chains in this list originate from one sample, sequenced in a study of T cells after yellow fever vaccination. TCRdb itself ran the 5' RACE reads through MiXCR, one entry per CDR3 protein. The sample contains fewer than 450,000 distinct CDR3 sequences, around 10% of which appear only once. Sequencing used PBMCs, obtained on the day of the first yellow fever vaccination. These receptors were collected from a man aged 18 to 29 who received the YFV17D yellow fever vaccine.

This clonotype was observed a few times. The chain carries TRBV19 and TRBJ2-7; 8 bases fit TRBD1. The CDR3 is 12 amino acids. V lost 11 bases, J lost 4 bases, and 7 bases stayed unmatched. From germline, CDR1 is LNHDA and CDR2 SQIVND (reference sequence). CDR3 nucleotide sequence: TGTGCCGGCCGACAGGGGCGGTACGAGCAGTACTTC. Its protein product is CAGRQGRYEQYF.

This clonotype was counted between two and nine times. The V and J genes are TRBV5-1 and TRBJ2-5; the match to TRBD2 covers 7 bases. The junction had 3 bases not matched to a gene; V was cut back by 1 base and J by 3 bases. CDR1 is SGHRS, CDR2 YFSETQ, per germline. The CDR3 runs to 14 residues. For the CDR3, the DNA is TGCGCCAGCAGCTTGTGGGCGGGGGAAGAGACCCAGTACTTC. This sequence encodes CASSLWAGEETQYF.

This clonotype has only a few counts. V and J are TRBV5-1 and TRBJ1-1; 10 nucleotides align to TRBD1. J lost 5 bases, V lost 2 bases, and 3 bases had no gene match. Germline V gene sequence: CDR1 SGHRS, CDR2 YFSETQ. This CDR3 comprises 14 residues. Here the CDR3 reads CASSFDRGLTEAFF. The CDR3 region has the DNA TGCGCCAGCAGCTTTGACAGGGGGCTGACTGAAGCTTTCTTT.

The chain joins TRBV19 to TRBJ1-5; D remains ambiguous. This CDR3 contains 12 residues. CDR1 LNHDA and CDR2 SQIVND come from the germline V gene (reference sequence). V lost 6 bases, J lost 5 bases, and 8 bases lay in between. The DNA for the CDR3 is TGTGCCAGTAGCGGATGGTATCAGCCCCAGCATTTT. Amino acids: CASSGWYQPQHF.

This clonotype was seen at least ten times. This chain uses TRBV4-3 with TRBJ2-5; D gene unclear. V shed 0 bases and J shed 4 bases, with 3 bases lying between them. The length of the CDR3 is 12 residues. In germline, CDR1 is LGHNA, CDR2 YSLEER. The CDR3 sequence is CASSQDRETQYF. CDR3 DNA: TGCGCCAGCAGCCAAGATCGAGAGACCCAGTACTTC.

The rearrangement links TRBV7-8 to TRBJ2-1; D is unresolved. V gave up 5 bases and J gave up 6 bases, with 11 bases separating them. The length of the CDR3 is 13 residues. The germline CDR1 and CDR2 sequences are SGHVS and FQNEAQ. CDR3 region: CASSPGPFNEQFF. Written as DNA, the CDR3 is TGTGCCAGCAGCCCTGGGCCTTTCAATGAGCAGTTCTTC.

This clonotype appeared a few times. This chain joins TRBV7-9 and TRBJ1-4, with 12 bases aligning to TRBD1. After removal of 4 bases from V and 7 bases from J, the junction contained 4 bases not matched to a gene. CDR1 SEHNR and CDR2 FQNEAQ come from the germline V gene (reference sequence). The CDR3 length is 15 residues. CDR3 in DNA: TGTGCCAGCAGCTACGGGACAGGGGGCTCTGAAAAACTGTTTTTT. Translating it yields CASSYGTGGSEKLFF.

This clonotype was picked up a small number of times. This chain uses TRBV19 with TRBJ1-5; maybe TRBD1 (6 bases). The CDR3 runs to 15 residues. CDR1 and CDR2 (germline): LNHDA, SQIVND (reference sequence). Trimming pared 6 bases from V and 1 base from J, leaving 13 bases between. Here the CDR3 DNA reads TGTGCCAGTAGAGGGCAGGGGATAAGCAATCAGCCCCAGCATTTT. Amino acids: CASRGQGISNQPQHF.

The rearrangement uses TRBV11-2 and TRBJ2-1; 9 bases match TRBD2. Trimming removed 5 bases from V and 9 bases from J; junction bases left unmatched: 14. Germline V gene lookup returns CDR1 SGHAT and CDR2 FQNNGV. CDR3 length equals 16 residues. CDR3 amino acids: CASSRLAGRGPGEQFF. The CDR3 DNA reads as TGTGCCAGCAGCCGCCTAGCGGGGAGGGGGCCCGGTGAGCAGTTCTTC.

This clonotype has at least ten counts. The chain recombines TRBV5-1 with TRBJ2-5, with 7 positions matching TRBD2. CDR3 length equals 13 residues. Per germline, CDR1 SGHRS and CDR2 YFSETQ. V lost 7 bases, J lost 8 bases, and 11 bases stayed unmatched. The CDR3 DNA reads as TGCGCCAGCGGGGGGACTACGGAAAGAACCCAGTACTTC. Translation gives CASGGTTERTQYF.

CDR3 sequence (DNA): TGTGCCAGCGAGAAGGGCTCGAATGGGGATACGCAGTATTTT. Translated: CASEKGSNGDTQYF. The chain couples TRBV2 to TRBJ2-3; D uncertain. Trimming removed 8 bases from V and 6 bases from J, with 18 bases in between. The CDR3 runs to 14 residues. Looked up from germline, CDR1 is SNHLY and CDR2 is FYNNEI.

The V gene is TRBV6-1, the J gene TRBJ1-5; D gene unclear. With 2 bases removed from V and 6 bases from J, the gap between germline ends came to 8 bases. This CDR3 is built from 13 residues. Germline CDR1 MNHNS, CDR2 SASEGT. The CDR3 nucleotides are TGTGCCAGCAGTGAATGGAGGGTTCAGCCCCAGCATTTT. It yields the protein CASSEWRVQPQHF.

J is TRBJ2-7 and V is TRBV6-2 or TRBV6-3; D possibly corresponds to TRBD2 (5 bases). Trimming pared 5 bases from V and 2 bases from J, leaving 13 bases between. The CDR3 covers 14 residues. CDR1 is MNHEY, CDR2 SVGEGT, per germline. CDR3 region: CASSTAGYPYEQYV. The DNA for the CDR3 is TGTGCCAGCAGTACCGCGGGTTATCCCTACGAGCAGTACGTC.

This clonotype was seen more than once but under ten times. V usage is TRBV5-1 and J usage is TRBJ2-3; D perhaps matches TRBD1 (5 bases). With 7 bases removed from V and 0 bases from J, the gap between germline ends came to 15 bases. The CDR3 is 15 amino acids. CDR1 SGHRS and CDR2 YFSETQ come from the germline V gene. The DNA of the CDR3 is TGCGCCAGCGGCTCAGGGTGGGTTAGCACAGATACGCAGTATTTT. Translated, it gives CASGSGWVSTDTQYF. The full variable domain, in which reference TRBV5-1 and TRBJ2-3 provide the parts outside the CDR3, is KAGVTQTPRYLIKTRGQQVTLSCSPISGHRSVSWYQQTPGQGLQFLFEYFSETQRNKGNFPGRFSGRQFSNSRSEMNVSTLELGDSALYLCASGSGWVSTDTQYFGPGTRLTVL.

The chain is built from TRBV4-2 and TRBJ1-4; D unresolved. The CDR3 is 15 amino acids. CDR1 and CDR2 (germline): LGHNA, YNFKEQ. V was cut by 1 base and J by 8 bases, with 14 bases left in between. CDR3 amino acids: CASSQVGPAGEKLFF. CDR3 DNA: TGTGCCAGCAGCCAAGTTGGACCGGCCGGCGAAAAACTGTTTTTT.

This clonotype showed up just a few times. V and J are TRBV5-5 and TRBJ2-7; D perhaps matches TRBD1 (6 bases). V was shortened by 3 bases and J by 2 bases, with 15 bases between the two germline ends. This CDR3 contains 15 residues. Germline lookup yields CDR1 SGHKS and CDR2 YYEKEE (reference sequence). CDR3 region: CASSYAPDSTYEQYF. In DNA form, the CDR3 reads TGTGCCAGCAGCTACGCCCCGGACAGCACCTACGAGCAGTACTTC.

This clonotype has more than one count but fewer than ten. The gene calls are TRBV7-2 and TRBJ1-1; possibly TRBD1 for D (6 bases). Trimming took off 5 bases at V and 4 bases at J, with 14 bases between the two ends. Germline V gene lookup returns CDR1 SGHTA and CDR2 FQGNSA. This CDR3 is built from 14 residues. This CDR3 is CASSPRSDSTEAFF. The CDR3 DNA follows: TGTGCCAGCAGCCCCCGGTCGGACAGCACTGAAGCTTTCTTT.

The chain combines TRBV3-1 with TRBJ2-5; 8 nucleotides align to TRBD2. Per germline, CDR1 LGHDT and CDR2 YNNKEL (reference sequence). Losses at the gene ends were 2 bases for V and 2 bases for J; bases not matched to a gene: 13. The CDR3 sequence is 18 residues long. DNA of the CDR3: TGTGCCAGCAGCCAACTAAGTGGCGGGGGGACCGTACAAGAGACCCAGTACTTC. Translating gives CASSQLSGGGTVQETQYF.

This clonotype turned up a few times. The V and J genes are TRBV28 and TRBJ2-7; unclear D gene. The germline gives CDR1 MDHEN, CDR2 SYDVKM. Deletions cut 5 bases from V and 3 bases from J, with 14 bases between. This CDR3 contains 14 residues. The CDR3 spells CASSPLGANYEQYV. CDR3 DNA: TGTGCCAGCAGTCCCCTCGGCGCGAACTACGAGCAGTACGTC.

This clonotype was seen more than once but under ten times. The rearrangement links TRBV29-1 to TRBJ1-4; no firm D call. The CDR3 consists of 11 residues. CDR1 is SQVTM, CDR2 ANQGSEA, per germline. V was clipped by 2 bases and J by 10 bases, with 8 bases between them. The CDR3 DNA follows: TGCAGCGTTGAATTAGTAGGAAAACTGTTTTTT. It yields the protein CSVELVGKLFF.